The clone carrying this TCR beta chain was found many times. The sample is drawn from a study of prognosis after radiotherapy for stage I lung cancer. Study details: Patients with newly diagnosed primary stage I lung tumors numbered some 14, with a few others having oligometastatic NSCLC after surgical resection of the primary tumor.

Starting from genomic DNA, TCR beta CDR3 was amplified through two-round multiplex PCR. For every TRBV and TRBJ gene, a specific primer was used in first-round PCR. PCR proceeded to a second round, and that round used universal primers. TCRdb re-called the multiplex PCR reads through MiXCR, storing one row per CDR3 protein. The sample includes about 20,000 distinct CDR3 sequences, around 44% of them seen just once. The specimen comprised PBMCs, sampled before or after stereotactic body radiation therapy (not recorded which). This clonotype originated in a donor aged 50 or older with non-small cell lung cancer.

Here the CDR3 DNA reads TGCAGTGCTAGAGATCCTAGGACAGGGTGGTTTCAGCCCCAGCATTTT. Its protein product is CSARDPRTGWFQPQHF. The V gene is TRBV20-1, the J gene TRBJ1-5; TRBD1 agrees at 8 bases. CDR3 size: 16 residues. Trimming at V came to 0 bases and at J to 6 bases, leaving 10 bases not matched to a gene. Germline V gene data show CDR1 as DFQATT and CDR2 as SNEGSKA (reference sequence).